This entry features one T cell receptor (beta chain) sequence. Its antigen has not been determined. Base qualities are missing; no much larger clone stands one base away. The CDR3 covers 15 residues, taking in both the cysteine and the phenylalanine. CDR3 DNA is the only sequence kept; it has 45 bases, read in frame from the first base. CDR1 and CDR2 are read off the germline V gene (reference sequence) as LNHDA and SQIVND. V loses 4 bases at its end and J loses 9 bases; junction bases beyond the gene matches: 11. TCRB CDR3 regions were amplified from around 2.1 ug genomic DNA, or all available DNA if less, using the immunoSEQ assay. The multiplex PCR relied on 60 forward primers for TCR V beta segments and 13 reverse primers for J beta segments. To estimate reads per starting template, synthetic control templates were spiked into each sample at limiting dilution. The Illumina HiSeq System generated 87 bp sequencing reads. The paper's data handling went like this. To remove PCR and sequencing errors, closely related sequences were merged with a nearest neighbor algorithm. TCR overlap was defined as the percentage of unique tumor TCR beta sequences that were also present in the same patient's peripheral blood. As stored in TCRdb, this immuneACCESS dataset retains in-frame rearrangements with V and J assigned. A fraction of the clones does not appear; measured against another copy, unresolved V genes explain less than half of the discrepancy, and the remainder lacks a known reason. For V, J and clone size, that table is used; D and trimming come from the DNA. This sample lists tens of thousands of clones; 70% to 90% were detected once. 3.2% of the sample is taken by the ten largest.

The data are from a study of glioma-infiltrating T cells after dendritic cell vaccination (dated by TCRdb to 2016 to 2018). A note on the overall study: The cohort included some 15 glioblastoma patients drawn from Phase I and II dendritic cell vaccination trials, of whom 9 were newly diagnosed and 6 had recurrent disease. Three intradermal dendritic cell vaccine injections were administered to patients at biweekly intervals in the arm below the axilla. In glioblastoma patients vaccinated with dendritic cells, deep sequencing of TCR beta CDR3 regions served to measure tumor-infiltrating lymphocyte content and to compare repertoires between tumor and blood. Patients received autologous tumor lysate-pulsed dendritic cell vaccination between 2003 and 2012. To make the vaccine, monocyte-derived dendritic cells were cultured for about seven days with IL-4 and GM-CSF and then pulsed overnight with autologous tumor lysate. Survival after dendritic cell vaccination was correlated with TCR sequencing metrics such as TIL content and the overlap between tumor and blood repertoires. General study outcomes and caveats: The three-group TCR overlap response model was described as speculative and requiring prospective validation. TCR clonality showed no direct relationship with survival, which suggests that a diverse polyclonal response may be important. The cohort was small and heterogeneous, only a few patients had full blood and tumor sets, and even fewer had initial-recurrent tumor pairs. Higher estimated pretreatment TIL content predicted longer time to progression and overall survival after dendritic cell vaccination.

To be selected, patients needed enough residual fresh-frozen tumor tissue and more than two years of available survival data. None of the glioblastoma patients carried an isocitrate dehydrogenase mutation, although molecular status otherwise varied. PBMC were collected before vaccination, two weeks after the third vaccination, and at tumor progression when it occurred. The Qiagen DNeasy Blood extraction Kit was used for extraction of genomic DNA. The sequences come from blood, collected before dendritic cell vaccination. The rearranged chain carries TRBV19 and TRBJ1-5, and 8 bases in between align with TRBD1. The clonotype originates from a human donor with glioblastoma. For the CDR3, the sequence is CASSTGQGSHAPQHF. The DNA sequence is given as TGTGCCAGTAGTACCGGACAGGGCTCGCATGCGCCCCAGCATTTT.